This TCR beta chain was obtained from a study of CD8 T cells in ankylosing spondylitis (TCRdb year 2017). For the wider study: The study set out to find disease-linked TCR variants by profiling T cell receptor beta repertoires in ankylosing spondylitis patients and healthy donors. In total, the full study cohort was made up of 95 to 110 healthy donors and 20 to 25 ankylosing spondylitis patients. Peripheral blood was sampled, and synovial fluid was also collected from ankylosing spondylitis patients.

The CDR3 contains 14 residues, cysteine and phenylalanine counted. Left in the record is the CDR3 DNA by itself, 42 bases read in frame from the first base. Sequences SGHTA (CDR1) and FQGNSA (CDR2) are obtained from the germline V gene. A distance of 11 bases separates the germline ends of V and J, which lose 3 bases and 2 bases respectively. The paper's findings and limits, for the study overall: A CD8+ phenotype was shown by the disease-linked clones, which were found at relatively low frequencies in peripheral blood. Significant enrichment of the disease-linked clones was reported in matched synovial fluid samples from ankylosing spondylitis patients. Some TCR beta motif variants had previously been reported in synovial fluid and blood of reactive arthritis patients, which suggested common disease-initiation mechanisms. Blood from ankylosing spondylitis patients appeared to be characterized by a TCR beta motif composed of about eight highly homologous amino acid variants.

Sequenced on an Illumina HiSeq 2500. Quantitative 5'-RACE with molecular barcodes was used to prepare TCR beta libraries. The study's processing was this. To identify disease-linked TCR variants, a new computational method was used, one built on a probabilistic model of VDJ rearrangement. TCRdb ran its own pipeline on the public reads, namely fastp trimming at Q25 and MiXCR clone calling, and kept in-frame beta chains. Every entry covers one CDR3 protein and lists the most common genes and DNA from its rows. These V and J calls derive from TCRdb rather than the authors' analysis. Within this sample are hundreds of thousands of distinct CDR3 sequences, with about an eighth of them counted one time only. The ten biggest clones cover approximately 0.46% of the sample. This clonotype was counted many times. Its antigen target is currently unknown. Per-base quality was not reported, and no clone a single base away is much larger than it.

This receptor was taken from a male donor with ankylosing spondylitis. The material sequenced was blood, either unsorted or a sorted T cell fraction (not recorded which). The sequence links TRBV7-2 to TRBJ2-7; TRBD2 is perhaps the D gene, given 5 matching bases. The CDR3 amino acid sequence is: CASSFGGPAYEQYF. The DNA reads as follows: TGTGCCAGCAGCTTTGGAGGACCGGCCTACGAGCAGTACTTC. The CDR3 plus the reference TRBV7-2 and TRBJ2-7 genes for the other parts give the full variable domain: GAGVSQSPSNKVTEKGKDVELRCDPISGHTALYWYRQSLGQGLEFLIYFQGNSAPDKSGLPSDRFSAERTGGSVSTLTIQRTQQEDSAVYLCASSFGGPAYEQYFGPGTRLTVT.